This T cell receptor (beta chain) was obtained from a study of CD8+ T cells in alopecia areata. For the study at large: Tofacitinib was taken orally by treated patients, and the dose was 5 to 10 mg twice daily.

This clone was found once. Its antigen is unidentified. Study-wide findings and caveats: Clonality exceeded that of normal scalp in lesional scalp, most notably in alopecia totalis/universalis. The study also sequences resident alphabeta T cells of normal skin in scalp samples.

RNA was isolated and reverse transcribed to cDNA, the sequencing template. Method: immunoSEQ multiplex PCR; TCRdb's copy keeps in-frame clones and lacks some. The sample has 170,000 or so clones, 50% to 70% seen once; the top ten hold approximately 0.91%. Noted treatment: oral pan-JAK inhibitor, 5-10 mg twice daily. Those with alopecia areata gave lesional scalp punch biopsies and peripheral blood. The CDR3 consists of 15 residues. After removal of 5 bases from V and 0 bases from J, the junction contained 10 bases not matched to a gene. In germline, CDR1 is GTSNPN, CDR2 SVGIG (reference sequence). Sample: CD4+ T cells sorted from blood, taken at week 4, from a patient treated with tofacitinib. The receptor was isolated from a human donor with alopecia areata. This chain links TRBV30 with TRBJ2-7, with TRBD2 matching over 7 bases. CDR3 region: CAWDRLASSSYEQYF. In DNA form, the CDR3 reads TGTGCCTGGGACAGACTAGCATCATCCTCCTACGAGCAGTACTTC.